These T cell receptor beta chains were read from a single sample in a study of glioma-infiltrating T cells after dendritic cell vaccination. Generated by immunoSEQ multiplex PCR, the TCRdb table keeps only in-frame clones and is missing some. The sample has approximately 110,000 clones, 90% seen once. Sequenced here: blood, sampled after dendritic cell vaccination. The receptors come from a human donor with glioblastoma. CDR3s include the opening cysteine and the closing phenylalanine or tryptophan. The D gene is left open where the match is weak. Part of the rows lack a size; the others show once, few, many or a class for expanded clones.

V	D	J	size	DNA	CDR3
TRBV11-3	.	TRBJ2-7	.	TGTGCCAGTCAACGTCCCGCGGCCTACGAGCAGTACTTC	CASQRPAAYEQYF
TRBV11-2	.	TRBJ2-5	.	TGTGCCAGCAGCTTAGATGAGGAGACCCAGTACTTC	CASSLDEETQYF
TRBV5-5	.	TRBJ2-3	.	TGTGCCAGCAGCGCGACTGGACGGGAGACAGATACGCAGTATTTT	CASSATGRETDTQYF
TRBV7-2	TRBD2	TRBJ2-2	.	TGTGCCAGCAGCTTAGAGGAAGCGGGAGACACCGGGGAGCTGTTTTTT	CASSLEEAGDTGELFF
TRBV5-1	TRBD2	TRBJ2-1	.	TGCGCCAGCAGTCCTACACTAGCGGGAGCAGGCCTTTTCGAGCAGTTCTTC	CASSPTLAGAGLFEQFF
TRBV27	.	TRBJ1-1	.	TGTGCCAGCAGTTTACAGGGGTACACTGAAGCTTTCTTT	CASSLQGYTEAFF
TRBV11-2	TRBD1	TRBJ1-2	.	TGTGCCAGCAGAAGGACAGGGACCTATGGCTACACCTTC	CASRRTGTYGYTF
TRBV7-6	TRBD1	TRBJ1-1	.	TGTGCCAGCAGCTTAGCCCGAGACAGGGGGTATATGAACACTGAAGCTTTCTTT	CASSLARDRGYMNTEAFF
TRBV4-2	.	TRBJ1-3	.	TGTGCCAGCAGCCAAGGAGTGACTGGAAACACCATATATTTT	CASSQGVTGNTIYF
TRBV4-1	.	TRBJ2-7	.	TGCGCCAGCAGCCAAGAACTACTGCCCACCTACGAGCAGTACTTC	CASSQELLPTYEQYF
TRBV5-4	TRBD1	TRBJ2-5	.	TGTGCCAGCAGCGGGGACAGGGGAGAGACCCAGTACTTC	CASSGDRGETQYF
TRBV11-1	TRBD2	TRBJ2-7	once	TGTGCCAGCAGCTTATCGGCTAGCGGGGGGGCCAGCGCCTACGAGCAGTACTTC	CASSLSASGGASAYEQYF
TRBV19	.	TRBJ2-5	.	TGTGCCAGTAGTAAAACGGACAACCAAGAGACCCAGTACTTC	CASSKTDNQETQYF
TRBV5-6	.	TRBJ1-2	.	TGTGCCAGCAGCTCGTTGCGGGGCCGCTATGGCTACACCTTC	CASSSLRGRYGYTF
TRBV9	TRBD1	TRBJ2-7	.	TGTGCCAGCAGCCTGAGACAGGGGCGCAGTTCGGACGAGCAGTACTTC	CASSLRQGRSSDEQYF
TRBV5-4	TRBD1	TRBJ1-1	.	TGTGCCATCGGGACAGTGAACACTGAAGCTTTCTTT	CAIGTVNTEAFF
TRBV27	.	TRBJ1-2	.	TGTGCCAGCAGTTTATCGATGGGGGGGGGCAAGGTCAATGGCTACACCTTC	CASSLSMGGGKVNGYTF
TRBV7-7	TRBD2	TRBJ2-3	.	TGTGCTAGCAGCTTTTTAGCGGGAGGGGTCGGAGATACGCAGTATTTT	CASSFLAGGVGDTQYF
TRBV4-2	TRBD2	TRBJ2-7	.	TGTGCCAGCAGCCAAGATGCGGCGGGAGGGTGGGAGCAGTACTTC	CASSQDAAGGWEQYF
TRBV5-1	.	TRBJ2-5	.	TGCGCCAGCAGCTTGAATGGACAGCGAGGGGAGACCCAGTACTTC	CASSLNGQRGETQYF
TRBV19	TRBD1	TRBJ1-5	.	TGTGCCAGTAGTTCTGACAGGGTGCTGTTGGATCAGCCCCAGCATTTT	CASSSDRVLLDQPQHF
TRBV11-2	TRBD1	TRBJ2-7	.	TGTGCCAGCAGCTCTCTGACAGGGATCGGCGAGCAGTACTTC	CASSSLTGIGEQYF
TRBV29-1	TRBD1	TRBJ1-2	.	TGCAGCGTTCCGGACAGGGGGCAAGGCTACACCTTC	CSVPDRGQGYTF
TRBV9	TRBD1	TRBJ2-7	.	TGTGCCAGCAGCACCTCCGGGACAGTTGGCGAGCAGTACTTC	CASSTSGTVGEQYF
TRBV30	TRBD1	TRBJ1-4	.	TGTGCCTGGAGGGCTCCGACAGGGGGTCGCGAAAAACTGTTTTTT	CAWRAPTGGREKLFF
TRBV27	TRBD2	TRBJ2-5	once	TGTGCCAGCAGTCAGACAGCGGGAGAGCGAAGAGAGACCCAGTACTTC	CASSQTAGERRETQYF
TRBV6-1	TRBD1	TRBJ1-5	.	TGTGCCAGCAGCTTCCGGGACAGGGGGGACCAGCCCCAGCATTTT	CASSFRDRGDQPQHF
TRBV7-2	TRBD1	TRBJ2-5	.	TGTGCCAGCAGCACCCCGGGACAGCCTGAAACCCAGTACTTC	CASSTPGQPETQYF
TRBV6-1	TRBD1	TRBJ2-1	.	TGTGCCAGCAGTGTAGGCGGGACAGGGGCCTACAATGAGCAGTTCTTC	CASSVGGTGAYNEQFF
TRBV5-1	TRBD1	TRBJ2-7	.	TGCGCCAGCAGCCCGGACAGGGGGGCCTACGAGCAGTACTTC	CASSPDRGAYEQYF
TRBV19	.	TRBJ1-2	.	TGTGCCAGCAAAAGGTCCAGGGAAGGATGGTATGGCTACACCTTC	CASKRSREGWYGYTF
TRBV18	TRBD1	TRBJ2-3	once	TGTGCCAGCTCACCGGGACAGGCCGAGGCAGATACGCAGTATTTT	CASSPGQAEADTQYF
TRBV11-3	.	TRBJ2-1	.	TGTGCCAGCAGCCCGGGACTCGTCGCCGTCGGCTCCTACAATGAGCAGTTCTTC	CASSPGLVAVGSYNEQFF
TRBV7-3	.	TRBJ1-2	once	TGTGCCAGCAGCTTAACCCCGGGTAGCTATGGCTACACCTTC	CASSLTPGSYGYTF
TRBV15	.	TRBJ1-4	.	TGTGCCACCAGCCGCCGCGGGGCAACTAATGAAAAACTGTTTTTT	CATSRRGATNEKLFF
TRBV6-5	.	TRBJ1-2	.	TGTGCCAGCAGTAACCCACGGGTTCCGAACTATGGCTACACCTTC	CASSNPRVPNYGYTF
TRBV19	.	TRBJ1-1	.	TGTGCCAGTAGTGTAAACAGGGAATCTGGGGCTTTCTTT	CASSVNRESGAFF
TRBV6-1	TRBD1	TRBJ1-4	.	TGTGCCAGCAATTCAGGGACAGGGGGCGATGAAAAACTGTTTTTT	CASNSGTGGDEKLFF
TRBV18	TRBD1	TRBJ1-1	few	TGTGCCAGCTCACCCCTAGGACAGGGCGGGTACACTGAAGCTTTCTTT	CASSPLGQGGYTEAFF
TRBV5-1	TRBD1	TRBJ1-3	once	TGCGCCAGCAGCTGGGGACAGGAGAGCTCTGGAAACACCATATATTTT	CASSWGQESSGNTIYF